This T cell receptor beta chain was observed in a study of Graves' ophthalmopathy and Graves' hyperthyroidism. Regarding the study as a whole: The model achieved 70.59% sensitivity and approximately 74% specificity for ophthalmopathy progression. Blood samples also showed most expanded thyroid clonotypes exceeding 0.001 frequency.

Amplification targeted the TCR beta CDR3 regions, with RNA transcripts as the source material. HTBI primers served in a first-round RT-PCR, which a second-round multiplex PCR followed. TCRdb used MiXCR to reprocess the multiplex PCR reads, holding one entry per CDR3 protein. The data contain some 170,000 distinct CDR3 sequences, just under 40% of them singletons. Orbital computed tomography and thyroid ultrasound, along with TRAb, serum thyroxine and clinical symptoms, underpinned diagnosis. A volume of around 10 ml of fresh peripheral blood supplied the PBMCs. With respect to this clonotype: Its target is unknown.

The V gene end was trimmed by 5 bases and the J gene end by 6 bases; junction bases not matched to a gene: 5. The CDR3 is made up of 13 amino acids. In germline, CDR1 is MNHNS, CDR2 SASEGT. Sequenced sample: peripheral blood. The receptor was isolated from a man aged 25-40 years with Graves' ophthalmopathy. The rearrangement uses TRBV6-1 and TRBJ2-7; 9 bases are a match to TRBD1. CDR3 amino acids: CASSQGTGFEQYF. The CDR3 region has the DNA TGTGCCAGCAGTCAAGGGACAGGGTTCGAGCAGTACTTC.